This T cell receptor (beta chain) stems from a study of cytomegalovirus exposure and HLA in healthy donors. Overall study findings and caveats: Altogether, 150 to 200 TCR beta chains were recorded as cytomegalovirus-associated.

With regard to this clone: Its antigen is not known.

The protocol was immunoSEQ multiplex PCR, while the TCRdb copy is restricted to in-frame clones and leaves out a portion. This table holds around 300,000 clones, 87% found once. Sequenced sample: PBMCs. The sequence derives from a woman under 40 in good health and CMV-seropositive.

CDR3: CASSLGGTGLESPLHF. The DNA of the CDR3 is TGTGCCAGCAGCTTGGGGGGGACAGGATTAGAGTCACCCCTCCACTTT. V usage is TRBV5-4 and J usage is TRBJ1-6, with 8 bases fitting TRBD1. This CDR3 is built from 16 residues. Germline V gene lookup returns CDR1 SGHNT and CDR2 YYREEE (reference sequence). J was trimmed by 10 bases and V by 0 bases; bases with no gene match: 9.